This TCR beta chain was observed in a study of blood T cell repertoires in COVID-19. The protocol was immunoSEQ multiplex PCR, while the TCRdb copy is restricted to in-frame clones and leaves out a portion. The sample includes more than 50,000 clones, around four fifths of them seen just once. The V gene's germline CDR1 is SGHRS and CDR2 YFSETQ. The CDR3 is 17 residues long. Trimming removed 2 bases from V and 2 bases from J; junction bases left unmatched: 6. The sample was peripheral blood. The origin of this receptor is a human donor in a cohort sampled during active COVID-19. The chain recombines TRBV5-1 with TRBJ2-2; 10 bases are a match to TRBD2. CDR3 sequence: CASSFAGTSANTGELFF. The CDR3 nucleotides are TGCGCCAGCAGCTTTGCTGGGACTAGCGCTAACACCGGGGAGCTGTTTTTT.